These 2 T cell receptor beta chains came from one sample sequenced in a study of identical twins. TCRdb itself ran the 5' RACE reads through MiXCR, one entry per CDR3 protein. Here the sample spans about 790,000 distinct CDR3 sequences, roughly 18% being singletons. This same sample was also taken into another study, of T cells expressing NK-cell markers.

Sample: PBMCs. The receptors here all came from a woman under 30 in good health.

The CDR3 nucleotides are TGTGCCAGCAGTTTTAGTGGGACGATGCCGGAGCAGTTCTTC. Amino acid sequence: CASSFSGTMPEQFF. The rearrangement joins TRBV12-3 or TRBV12-4 to TRBJ2-1; TRBD1 or TRBD2 may be the D gene (5 bases each). The CDR3 has 14 residues. V gave up 3 bases and J gave up 10 bases, with 16 bases separating them.

A few counts support this clonotype. This chain joins TRBV20-1 and TRBJ2-7; TRBD1 agrees at 11 bases. V lost 6 bases, J lost 1 base, and 8 bases stayed unmatched. The CDR3 runs 15 residues. CDR1 is DFQATT, CDR2 SNEGSKA, per germline (reference sequence). CDR3 amino acids: CSAISRDRGSYEQYF. The CDR3 DNA is TGCAGTGCCATCTCCCGGGACAGGGGGTCCTACGAGCAGTACTTC.